These 24 T cell receptor beta chains were all obtained from the same sample, sequenced in a study of blood T cell repertoires in COVID-19. This table comes from immunoSEQ multiplex PCR, and its TCRdb copy is limited to in-frame clones, with some not included. The table records approximately 20,000 clones, 86% of them present only once. The sequenced sample was peripheral blood. All receptors come from a man in his 70s with acute or convalescent COVID-19.

The chain has TRBV3-1 (or the pseudogene TRBV3-2) and TRBJ2-7, with D perhaps TRBD2 (6 bases). V shed 0 bases and J shed 6 bases, with 18 bases lying between them. The germline CDR1 and CDR2 sequences are LGHDT and YNNKEL (reference sequence). The CDR3 covers 16 residues. The CDR3 protein is CASSQDSTGDIGEQYF. CDR3 nucleotide sequence: TGTGCCAGCAGCCAAGATTCAACGGGAGATATCGGCGAGCAGTACTTC.

The chain couples TRBV24-1 to TRBJ1-2, with D perhaps matching TRBD1 (6 bases). CDR3 length: 14 amino acids. The germline CDR1 and CDR2 sequences are KGHDR and SFDVKD. V dropped 3 bases and J dropped 2 bases, with 9 bases sitting between them. In nucleotides, the CDR3 is TGTGCCACCAGTGATGTCGACAGGAACTATGGCTACACCTTC. This codes for CATSDVDRNYGYTF.

V and J are TRBV7-3 and TRBJ1-5, with a tentative D call TRBD1 (5 bases). The CDR3 consists of 13 residues. Germline CDR1 and CDR2: SGHTA and FQGTGA. V was shortened by 8 bases and J by 5 bases, with 13 bases between the two germline ends. As DNA, the CDR3 is TGTGCCAGCGCTTCGACAGAGGATCAGCCCCAGCATTTT. Translation gives CASASTEDQPQHF.

This chain links TRBV24-1 with TRBJ2-1; the match to TRBD1 covers 8 bases. This CDR3 has 18 amino acids. The J segment lost 0 bases and the V segment lost 5 bases, leaving 11 bases of the junction unmatched. The V gene's germline CDR1 is KGHDR and CDR2 SFDVKD. The CDR3 coding sequence is TGTGCCACCAGTGGCCGGGACAGGCCTAAAAGCTCCTACAATGAGCAGTTCTTC. Protein sequence: CATSGRDRPKSSYNEQFF.

The chain is built from TRBV19 and TRBJ1-5, with 10 nucleotides matching TRBD1. Germline V gene lookup returns CDR1 LNHDA and CDR2 SQIVND (reference sequence). With 5 bases clipped from V and 5 bases from J, the junction kept 6 bases outside the gene matches. The CDR3 totals 15 residues. The DNA for the CDR3 is TGTGCCAGTAGTCCGGGACAGGGGTGGGATCAGCCCCAGCATTTT. Translating gives CASSPGQGWDQPQHF. Full variable domain (missing parts from reference TRBV19 and TRBJ1-5): DGGITQSPKYLFRKEGQNVTLSCEQNLNHDAMYWYRQDPGQGLRLIYYSQIVNDFQKGDIAEGYSVSREKKESFPLTVTSAQKNPTAFYLCASSPGQGWDQPQHFGDGTRLSIL.

This clone was recorded only once. Relative to the germline gene, one junction end is altered; a read error may explain this. The J gene is TRBJ1-1, the V gene TRBV20-1; no definite D call. Germline CDR1 and CDR2: DFQATT and SNEGSKA (reference sequence). This CDR3 is 11 amino acids long. This CDR3 is CSASRTGSVLF. The CDR3 DNA is TGCAGTGCTAGTAGGACTGGGTCCGTTCTCTTT.

Only a few counts were recorded for this clone. The chain combines TRBV16 with TRBJ1-5, with a tentative D call TRBD1 (6 bases). V shed 0 bases and J shed 6 bases, with 12 bases lying between them. Looked up from germline, CDR1 is KGHSY and CDR2 is FQNENV. The CDR3 loop spans 15 amino acids. In DNA form, the CDR3 reads TGTGCCAGCAGCCAATCGTTACAGGGTGTTCAGCCCCAGCATTTT. Its protein is CASSQSLQGVQPQHF.

The CDR3 coding sequence is TGCGCCAGCATTTGGGCAGGGGATGGAACTGAAGCTTTCTTT. The encoded protein is CASIWAGDGTEAFF. The chain carries TRBV10-2 and TRBJ1-1; possibly TRBD1 for D (6 bases). The germline V gene has CDR1 WSHSY and CDR2 SAAADI. Trimming shortened V by 7 bases and J by 5 bases, and 17 bases separated the two germline ends. The CDR3 spans 14 residues.

This clone showed up just a few times. This chain connects TRBV19 to TRBJ1-3, with unresolved D. Trimming pared 6 bases from V and 4 bases from J, leaving 16 bases between. CDR3 length: 15 amino acids. Looked up from germline, CDR1 is LNHDA and CDR2 is SQIVND (reference sequence). The CDR3 loop reads CASRWEGAPGNTIYF. CDR3 DNA sequence: TGTGCCAGTAGATGGGAGGGCGCGCCCGGAAACACCATATATTTT.

The chain links TRBV5-4 to TRBJ1-6; D is unresolved. The V end lost 4 bases, the J end lost 3 bases, and 8 bases lay between the germline ends. Germline CDR1 reads SGHNT; CDR2 reads YYREEE (reference sequence). There are 14 residues in the CDR3. The CDR3 region is CASSGRDYNSPLHF. CDR3 DNA: TGTGCCAGCAGCGGACGGGACTATAATTCACCCCTCCACTTT.

CDR3 bases: TGTGCCAGCAGCTTAGGGACTAGTCGAAGTTCAGATACGCAGTATTTT. Translating gives CASSLGTSRSSDTQYF. J is TRBJ2-3 and V is TRBV7-6, with 7 bases aligning to TRBD2. V shed 1 base, J shed 4 bases, and the junction held 8 bases outside the gene matches. The CDR3 consists of 16 residues. Germline assignment: CDR1 SGHVS and CDR2 FNYEAQ.

The chain carries TRBV7-9 and TRBJ2-3, with D unclear. This CDR3 has 12 amino acids. V lost 7 bases and J lost 7, with 12 bases in between. Germline loops: CDR1 SEHNR, CDR2 FQNEAQ (reference sequence). The CDR3 region has the DNA TGTGCCAGCACCCTCTCCCAGAATACGCAGTATTTT. Translation: CASTLSQNTQYF.

The rearrangement joins TRBV7-3 to TRBJ1-2, with D possibly being TRBD1 (5 bases). This CDR3 contains 14 residues. V dropped 4 bases and J dropped 3 bases, with 12 bases sitting between them. Germline V gene data show CDR1 as SGHTA and CDR2 as FQGTGA. The CDR3 DNA follows: TGTGCCAGCAGCTCGCGGGGAGGGGACTATGGCTACACCTTC. It encodes CASSSRGGDYGYTF.

The rearrangement links TRBV5-1 to TRBJ2-6, with D perhaps TRBD2 (5 bases). V lost 4 bases and J lost 1, with 12 bases in between. Germline loops: CDR1 SGHRS, CDR2 YFSETQ. CDR3 length: 16 amino acids. The CDR3 DNA sequence: TGCGCCAGCAGCCCATACCGGGGTTCTGGGGCCAACGTCCTGACTTTC. Its translation: CASSPYRGSGANVLTF. The whole variable domain, filled in from reference TRBV5-1 and TRBJ2-6, reads KAGVTQTPRYLIKTRGQQVTLSCSPISGHRSVSWYQQTPGQGLQFLFEYFSETQRNKGNFPGRFSGRQFSNSRSEMNVSTLELGDSALYLCASSPYRGSGANVLTFGAGSRLTVL.

The chain has TRBV9 and TRBJ1-5; D ambiguous. Trimming left V 4 bases short and J 0 bases short, with 8 bases between. The CDR3 has 14 amino acids. Germline V lookup: CDR1 SGDLS, CDR2 YYNGEE. CDR3 sequence: CASSYGDSNQPQHF. CDR3 coding DNA: TGTGCCAGCAGCTACGGGGATAGCAATCAGCCCCAGCATTTT.

The chain joins TRBV23-1 to TRBJ1-5; TRBD1 is a possible D gene (6 bases). TRBV23-1 is an ORF, and what it does is uncertain. The CDR3 has 18 amino acids. V dropped 1 base and J dropped 0 bases, with 16 bases sitting between them. CDR3 bases: TGCGCCAGCAGTCAATTAGATCAGGGGCTTTATAGCAATCAGCCCCAGCATTTT. Protein sequence: CASSQLDQGLYSNQPQHF.

CDR3 coding DNA: TGTGCCAGTAGTATCTCCAGGGATGATAACACCGGGGAGCTGTTTTTT. Its protein is CASSISRDDNTGELFF. The V call is TRBV19, the J call TRBJ2-2; weak D call: TRBD1 (5 bases). Trimming cost V 3 bases and J 2 bases, with 13 bases left between them. CDR1 is LNHDA and CDR2 is SQIVND in the germline V gene (reference sequence). The CDR3 totals 16 residues.

The chain uses TRBV5-6 and TRBJ2-7; 8 bases match TRBD1. The CDR3 extends over 14 amino acids. V shed 3 bases, J shed 4 bases, and the junction held 6 bases outside the gene matches. Germline CDR1 SGHDT, CDR2 YYEEEE. The CDR3: CASSSDRVLYEQYF. DNA for the CDR3: TGTGCCAGCAGCTCGGACAGGGTCTTGTACGAGCAGTACTTC.

CDR3 in amino acids: CASRGHSTDTQYF. CDR3 coding DNA: TGTGCCAGCAGGGGACACAGCACAGATACGCAGTATTTT. This rearrangement joins TRBV6-5 to TRBJ2-3; possibly TRBD1 for D (6 bases). The CDR3 spans 13 residues. With 6 bases removed from V and 0 bases from J, the gap between germline ends came to 7 bases. Germline V lookup: CDR1 MNHEY, CDR2 SVGAGI.

The V and J genes are TRBV3-1 (or the pseudogene TRBV3-2) and TRBJ1-1; D is perhaps TRBD1 (5 bases). V was trimmed by 4 bases and J by 1 base, leaving 13 bases between them. This CDR3 region has 15 residues. The germline V gene encodes CDR1 LGHDT and CDR2 YNNKEL (reference sequence). The chain's CDR3 is CASSRGEFSNTEAFF. The CDR3 DNA sequence: TGTGCCAGCAGCCGGGGGGAGTTCTCGAACACTGAAGCTTTCTTT.

The rearrangement links TRBV20-1 to TRBJ1-5; TRBD1 matches at 9 bases. Germline trimming cut 3 bases from V and 11 bases from J; bases unmatched to any gene: 14. CDR1 and CDR2 from the germline V gene are DFQATT and SNEGSKA (reference sequence). The CDR3 runs to 15 residues. This CDR3 is CSASFGQGSTGTQHF. CDR3 in DNA: TGCAGTGCTAGTTTTGGACAGGGGTCTACCGGGACCCAGCATTTT.

The chain links TRBV7-2 to TRBJ2-7; 7 nucleotides agree with TRBD2. This CDR3 has 14 residues. CDR1 is SGHTA, CDR2 FQGNSA, per germline. The V gene end was trimmed by 8 bases and the J gene end by 5 bases; junction bases not matched to a gene: 12. The CDR3 nucleotides read TGTGCCAGCGGGGTGGGGGAGGGCCAGGACGAGCAGTACTTC. Its protein product is CASGVGEGQDEQYF.

The chain is built from TRBV19 and TRBJ2-5; TRBD1 agrees at 9 bases. The CDR3 loop spans 16 amino acids. J was trimmed by 4 bases and V by 4 bases; bases with no gene match: 10. From germline, CDR1 is LNHDA and CDR2 SQIVND (reference sequence). The CDR3 reads CASSTNPGQGAETQYF. The DNA for the CDR3 is TGTGCCAGTAGTACCAACCCGGGACAGGGTGCAGAGACCCAGTACTTC.

The rearrangement uses TRBV7-2 and TRBJ2-4; maybe TRBD2 (5 bases). The CDR3 is 13 residues long. Germline CDR1 SGHTA, CDR2 FQGNSA. Trimming took off 5 bases at V and 5 bases at J, with 10 bases between the two ends. The CDR3 sequence: CASSLSRENIQYF. The CDR3 DNA is TGTGCCAGCAGCCTCTCGAGGGAAAACATTCAGTACTTC.